This TCR beta chain derives from a study of T cell clonality in common variable immunodeficiency. This clone was picked up many times. The read finishes 3 residues shy of the CDR3 end, and the germline J gene is used to complete it. V was trimmed by 1 base and J by 5 bases, leaving 14 bases between them. The CDR3 extends over 15 amino acids. CDR1 and CDR2 from the germline V gene are MNHNS and SASEGT. Patients and controls were mostly of Caucasian heritage. Donors gave roughly 5 to 8 ml heparinized peripheral whole blood. Repertoires were generated with immunoSEQ multiplex PCR, while TCRdb's copy carries only in-frame clones and drops some. In total the sample includes about 40,000 clones, none of them seen once.

This rearrangement joins TRBV6-1 to TRBJ1-2; tentatively, D is TRBD1 (5 bases). Sequencing input: peripheral blood mononuclear cells. This clonotype was sampled from a person between 18 and 70 years old in good health. CDR3 amino acids: CASSEGGRVVYGYTF. The CDR3 DNA, read in part, is TGTGCCAGCAGTGAAGGGGGCAGGGTAGTATATGGC.